Below are 19 T cell receptor beta chains sequenced from a single sample in a study of identical twins (dated by TCRdb to about 2016). Receptor libraries were prepared by 5' RACE. The listed sequencing device is Illumina HiSeq 2000. Starting from the raw public reads, TCRdb applied fastp trimming at Q25, assembled clones with MiXCR and retained in-frame beta chains. When rows share a CDR3 protein, they turn into one entry using the most common DNA and genes. Present in this sample are roughly 260,000 distinct CDR3 sequences, approximately 6.8% of which were seen just once. Around 5.4% of the sample is taken by the ten largest. These records were also assigned to another study, of yellow fever vaccine responses in identical twins.

The sequencing sample was made of CD8+ T cells sorted from blood. The receptors were sampled from a woman aged 18 to 35 in good health.

This clonotype was picked up many times. The rearrangement joins TRBV5-1 to TRBJ2-1, with D hard to call. Germline values: CDR1 SGHRS, CDR2 YFSETQ. Trimming shortened V by 0 bases and J by 7 bases, and 8 bases separated the two germline ends. The CDR3 runs to 13 residues. The CDR3 region has the DNA TGCGCCAGCAGCTTGGGAGTCGGGAATGAGCAGTTCTTC. Its protein product is CASSLGVGNEQFF.

This clonotype came up a few times. In nucleotides, the CDR3 is TGTGCCAGCAGCTTACCTAGCGGGGGGGCAGTCGGGGAGCTGTTTTTT. This translates into CASSLPSGGAVGELFF. This chain joins TRBV11-2 and TRBJ2-2; 12 bases are shared with TRBD2. The CDR3 is 16 residues long. Germline V CDR1 and CDR2: SGHAT, FQNNGV. J lost 7 bases, V lost 2 bases, and 5 bases had no gene match.

The V and J genes are TRBV7-9 and TRBJ2-5; 7 bases fit TRBD1. This CDR3 spans 15 amino acids. Germline loops: CDR1 SEHNR, CDR2 FQNEAQ (reference sequence). With V trimmed by 0 bases and J by 2 bases, 3 bases remained unmatched. CDR3 residues: CASSLAQGDQETQYF. In DNA form, the CDR3 reads TGTGCCAGCAGCTTAGCGCAGGGGGATCAAGAGACCCAGTACTTC.

This clonotype was seen more than once but under ten times. The chain employs TRBV9 and TRBJ2-1, with a weak D call TRBD2 (6 bases). The V and J ends lost 0 bases and 7 bases respectively, with 8 bases between them. Germline V lookup: CDR1 SGDLS, CDR2 YYNGEE. The CDR3 runs 13 residues. The CDR3 DNA sequence: TGTGCCAGCAGCGTAGACGGAGGGAATGAGCAGTTCTTC. The encoded protein is CASSVDGGNEQFF.

This clonotype showed up just once. The chain uses TRBV2 and TRBJ2-2, with D possibly TRBD2 on 6 matching bases. The length of the CDR3 is 13 residues. Per germline, CDR1 SNHLY and CDR2 FYNNEI. V was shortened by 5 bases and J by 6 bases, with 10 bases between the two germline ends. CDR3: CASSYGGAGELFF. The CDR3 DNA follows: TGTGCCAGCAGTTACGGCGGGGCCGGGGAGCTGTTTTTT.

The chain employs TRBV2 and TRBJ2-7; 10 nucleotides agree with TRBD2. The CDR3 runs to 17 residues. Germline V gene lookup returns CDR1 SNHLY and CDR2 FYNNEI. Germline trimming cut 2 bases from V and 0 bases from J; bases unmatched to any gene: 7. The CDR3 sequence: CASSEMLAGAASYEQYF. The CDR3 nucleotides read TGTGCCAGCAGTGAAATGCTAGCGGGAGCGGCCTCCTACGAGCAGTACTTC.

Many counts were recorded for this clonotype. V gene TRBV5-1 combines with J gene TRBJ2-1; D not certain. The germline gives CDR1 SGHRS, CDR2 YFSETQ. The V end lost 0 bases, the J end lost 7 bases, and 17 bases lay between the germline ends. The CDR3 is made up of 16 amino acids. CDR3 nucleotides: TGCGCCAGCAGCTTGGAACCCGCTGGTCGGTTGAATGAGCAGTTCTTC. It is translated as CASSLEPAGRLNEQFF. Filled out from reference TRBV5-1 and TRBJ2-1, the complete variable domain reads KAGVTQTPRYLIKTRGQQVTLSCSPISGHRSVSWYQQTPGQGLQFLFEYFSETQRNKGNFPGRFSGRQFSNSRSEMNVSTLELGDSALYLCASSLEPAGRLNEQFFGPGTRLTVL.

This clonotype was counted a single time. The chain joins TRBV7-9 to TRBJ2-1; maybe TRBD2 (6 bases). The CDR3 loop spans 17 amino acids. V was shortened by 8 bases and J by 6 bases, with 26 bases between the two germline ends. CDR1 SEHNR and CDR2 FQNEAQ come from the germline V gene (reference sequence). Here the CDR3 DNA reads TGTGCCAGCTCCCCTTTCCCTGGACTATCGTACAGCAATGAGCAGTTCTTC. This translates into CASSPFPGLSYSNEQFF. Full variable domain (outside the CDR3, taken from reference TRBV7-9 and TRBJ2-1): DTGVSQNPRHKITKRGQNVTFRCDPISEHNRLYWYRQTLGQGPEFLTYFQNEAQLEKSRLLSDRFSAERPKGSFSTLEIQRTEQGDSAMYLCASSPFPGLSYSNEQFFGPGTRLTVL.

The V gene is TRBV14, the J gene TRBJ1-3; D not certain. Trimming stripped 4 bases from V and 4 bases from J, with 11 bases between. This CDR3 is built from 14 residues. Germline loops: CDR1 SGHDN, CDR2 FVKESK. CDR3 residues: CASSRYRGGNTIYF. CDR3 coding DNA: TGTGCCAGCAGCCGGTACCGGGGAGGAAACACCATATATTTT. Using reference TRBV14 and TRBJ1-3 for the parts outside the CDR3, the full variable domain is EAGVTQFPSHSVIEKGQTVTLRCDPISGHDNLYWYRRVMGKEIKFLLHFVKESKQDESGMPNNRFLAERTGGTYSTLKVQPAELEDSGVYFCASSRYRGGNTIYFGEGSWLTVV.

The rearrangement joins TRBV6-1 to TRBJ1-2; no clear D. V lost 6 bases to trimming and J lost 7 bases, with 18 bases between them. Germline values: CDR1 MNHNS, CDR2 SASEGT. This CDR3 has 14 residues. CDR3 in amino acids: CASRTRGGVGGYTF. In DNA form, the CDR3 reads TGTGCCAGCAGAACCAGAGGTGGGGTGGGTGGCTACACCTTC.

This clonotype was observed many times. V usage is TRBV6-5 and J usage is TRBJ1-2; maybe TRBD1 (6 bases). Germline V lookup: CDR1 MNHEY, CDR2 SVGAGI. The CDR3 contains 11 residues. V was shortened by 5 bases and J by 5 bases, with 6 bases between the two germline ends. The CDR3 DNA reads TGTGCCAGCAGTACAGGGTATGGCTACACCTTC. Protein product: CASSTGYGYTF.

This chain joins TRBV4-1 and TRBJ2-1; no firm D call. Trimming cost V 5 bases and J 0 bases, with 11 bases left between them. The CDR3 length is 15 residues. Germline lookup yields CDR1 MGHRA and CDR2 YSYEKL. The CDR3 here is CASSFRHDSYNEQFF. CDR3 DNA sequence: TGCGCCAGCAGCTTTCGACACGACTCCTACAATGAGCAGTTCTTC.

The chain has TRBV10-1 and TRBJ2-3, with D unresolved. This CDR3 contains 15 residues. Per germline, CDR1 WNHNN and CDR2 SYGVQD (reference sequence). The germline V and J ends were trimmed by 0 bases and 3 bases, with 10 bases remaining between them. This CDR3 reads CASSESSDGTDTQYF. The CDR3 DNA is TGCGCCAGCAGTGAGTCATCAGACGGGACAGATACGCAGTATTTT.

This clonotype was found many times. J is TRBJ2-7 and V is TRBV29-1; 12 positions match TRBD2. The junction had 5 bases not matched to a gene; V was cut back by 6 bases and J by 8 bases. Germline V gene sequence: CDR1 SQVTM, CDR2 ANQGSEA. This CDR3 contains 12 residues. Written as DNA, the CDR3 is TGCAGCGTCCCGGGGACTAGCGGGCAGCAGTACTTC. Translation: CSVPGTSGQQYF.

The gene calls are TRBV18 and TRBJ2-1; 10 bases match TRBD1. Germline CDR1 KGHSH, CDR2 LQKENI. With 7 bases clipped from V and 8 bases from J, the junction kept 8 bases outside the gene matches. The CDR3 is made up of 14 amino acids. The CDR3: CASWRDRGIHEQFF. Written as DNA, the CDR3 is TGTGCCAGCTGGCGGGACAGGGGAATCCATGAGCAGTTCTTC.

This clonotype was seen a handful of times. This rearrangement joins TRBV25-1 to TRBJ2-3; 7 positions match TRBD2. The CDR3 has 17 residues. Germline V gives CDR1 MGHDK, CDR2 SYGVNS. Trimming cost V 5 bases and J 4 bases; bases outside gene matches: 15. The CDR3 is CASSRGSGGRKADTQYF. The CDR3 DNA reads as TGTGCCAGCAGTAGGGGATCTGGCGGGAGAAAGGCAGATACGCAGTATTTT.

Written as DNA, the CDR3 is TGTGCCAGCAGTTTGAGCAGGTCCGGGGAGCTGTTTTTT. Translating it yields CASSLSRSGELFF. The chain combines TRBV28 with TRBJ2-2; D gene uncertain. This CDR3 is 13 amino acids long. With 3 bases removed from V and 6 bases from J, the gap between germline ends came to 8 bases. Germline assignment: CDR1 MDHEN and CDR2 SYDVKM.

This clonotype was detected ten times or more. The CDR3 sequence: CASSEGDTQYF. CDR3 coding DNA: TGCGCCAGCAGTGAGGGAGATACGCAGTATTTT. This chain uses TRBV10-2 with TRBJ2-3; D is unresolved. The CDR3 is 11 residues long. Trimming pared 2 bases from V and 5 bases from J, leaving 2 bases between. CDR1 is WSHSY, CDR2 SAAADI, per germline.

This clonotype came up many times. The chain combines TRBV4-1 with TRBJ2-7; a possible D gene is TRBD2 (6 bases). V gave up 0 bases and J gave up 5 bases, with 8 bases separating them. The CDR3 runs to 13 residues. The germline gives CDR1 MGHRA, CDR2 YSYEKL. The CDR3 loop is CASSQERLDEQYF. The CDR3 nucleotides read TGCGCCAGCAGCCAAGAGAGACTAGACGAGCAGTACTTC.